This T cell receptor (beta chain) derives from a study of cytomegalovirus exposure and HLA in healthy donors. Sequencing was performed with immunoSEQ multiplex PCR; in TCRdb, only in-frame clones are kept and a portion is missing. Here the sample spans 150,000 to 200,000 clones, about 95% being singletons. Donors came from a validation cohort of over a hundred subjects, distinct from the first 666-subject cohort. The junction had 12 bases not matched to a gene; V was cut back by 0 bases and J by 5 bases. CDR1 and CDR2 (germline): SGDLS, YYNGEE. The CDR3 runs to 18 residues. The V call is TRBV9, the J call TRBJ2-2, with TRBD2 matching 8 bases. The clonotype originates from a woman aged 18-35 years in good health and CMV-seronegative. The sequencing sample was made of PBMCs. CDR3 amino acids: CASSVAPRGGYNTGELFF. In nucleotides, the CDR3 is TGTGCCAGCAGCGTAGCTCCCCGGGGGGGTTACAATACCGGGGAGCTGTTTTTT.